Listed here is a single TCR beta chain. Its antigen is still unknown. This record belongs to a study of T cell repertoires in cytomegalovirus infection. Background on the study: The public TCR beta signatures pointed to both CMV infection and matching HLA type.

MiXCR, run by TCRdb on the reads, gives a single entry per CDR3 protein. The table shows fewer than 1,000,000 distinct CDR3 sequences, with approximately 31% occurring only once. After removal of 2 bases from V and 5 bases from J, the junction contained 4 bases not matched to a gene. CDR3 length equals 15 residues. CDR1 SGHVT and CDR2 SQSDAQ come from the germline V gene. Sequences were derived from cultured CD8+ T cells from PBMCs, sampled from culture after CMV antigen stimulation. This sequence joins TRBV7-4 and TRBJ1-4; 8 bases match TRBD1. This receptor was taken from a human donor in good health (CMV status not recorded). Some clones in this sample may be carry-over from other donors' samples. The CDR3 nucleotides read TGTGCCAGCAGCTTAAGTGACAGGGGAAATGAAAAACTGTTTTTT. This sequence encodes CASSLSDRGNEKLFF.